This T cell receptor (beta chain) emerged from a study of T cell responses to AZD1222 COVID-19 vaccine (dated by TCRdb to the early 2020s). Study-level background: AZD1222 recipients with second doses at about 4 weeks or about 12 weeks were pooled, because spike-specific TCR depth and breadth did not differ between schedules. TCR sequencing was performed for roughly 250 trial participants, of whom about 200 were given two doses of AZD1222 and around 25 were given two doses of MenACWY control vaccine. Trial participants were enrolled by age into subgroups of 18-55, 56-69 and 70-plus years, and about 150, 27 and 61 TCR-sequenced participants, respectively, were included in these subgroups.

Here is what the overall study found, with its caveats: Epitopes outside the regions mutated in the B.1.351 and B.1.1.7 variants were reportedly recognized by nearly half of the unique spike-specific TCRs. Only five or six AZD1222 recipients were SARS-CoV-2 seropositive at baseline, limiting conclusions about previously exposed vaccinees. In the small 56-69-year group, the increase in depth fell short of significance, most likely because of low power. The whole spike protein was spanned by vaccine-associated CD4 TCRs, and dominant responses were seen in regions 160-218 and 743-854. After two AZD1222 doses, spike-specific TCR breadth and depth were significantly higher than at day 0 and than in MenACWY recipients. Because no day 14 peak-response samples were available, the repertoires could be characterized only after the peak T cell response. Participants were mostly white British and included more females than males, and it was suggested by the authors that clonal diversity may have been underestimated.

On this clone: Its antigen remains unidentified. The sample holds no much larger clone one base away, and base qualities are not on file.

V is shortened by 8 bases, J by 4 bases, and the region joining them spans 11 bases. The CDR3 measures 12 amino acids from cysteine to phenylalanine. Just CDR3 DNA is preserved here, 36 bases in frame from base 1. CDR1 is given as SGHTA and CDR2 as FQGNSA, both from the germline V gene. The CDR3 regions of human TCRbeta chains were analyzed by immunosequencing. The study's own analysis went as follows. Repertoire TCRs were matched against a reference library of SARS-CoV-2-specific TCRs generated with the MIRA antigen-specificity platform. Breadth was defined as the fraction of unique TCRs that were SARS-CoV-2-associated. Depth was defined as the fraction of total T cells that were SARS-CoV-2-associated. Each spike-specific TCR was assigned to its reactive spike region and to a CD4 or CD8 class using the MIRA data. Log10-transformed breadth and depth values were compared by one-way ANOVA with Sidak's multiple comparisons tests. The immuneACCESS repertoire file appears here via TCRdb, limited to in-frame rearrangements. These files lack a portion of the clones; in checked studies, under half of the deficit traces to unresolved V genes, and the cause of the others is not known. V and J calls and clone size come straight from that table; D and trimming were deduced from the DNA. The sample table shows 120,000 or so clones, and under 90% are seen once. Of the sample, about 7.8% is held by the ten largest clones.

In light of the paper, this sample's time point label describes: baseline before first vaccination. The vaccinee samples were drawn from two UK trials, COV001 and COV002, one of which was a single-blind randomized controlled phase 2/3 trial testing AZD1222 (ChAdOx1 nCoV-19) in healthy adults. Trial participant PBMC samples were collected at day 0 and day 28 after the second dose for TCRbeta chain sequencing. The chain was built from TRBV7-2 and TRBJ1-1; TRBD1 might be the D gene, on 6 matching bases. This clonotype originated in an adult in good health. The sequencing used peripheral blood, collected on day 0 of AZD1222 vaccination. The sequenced DNA: TGTGCCAGCGGCCACAGGGCCACTGAAGCTTTCTTT. This codes for CASGHRATEAFF.